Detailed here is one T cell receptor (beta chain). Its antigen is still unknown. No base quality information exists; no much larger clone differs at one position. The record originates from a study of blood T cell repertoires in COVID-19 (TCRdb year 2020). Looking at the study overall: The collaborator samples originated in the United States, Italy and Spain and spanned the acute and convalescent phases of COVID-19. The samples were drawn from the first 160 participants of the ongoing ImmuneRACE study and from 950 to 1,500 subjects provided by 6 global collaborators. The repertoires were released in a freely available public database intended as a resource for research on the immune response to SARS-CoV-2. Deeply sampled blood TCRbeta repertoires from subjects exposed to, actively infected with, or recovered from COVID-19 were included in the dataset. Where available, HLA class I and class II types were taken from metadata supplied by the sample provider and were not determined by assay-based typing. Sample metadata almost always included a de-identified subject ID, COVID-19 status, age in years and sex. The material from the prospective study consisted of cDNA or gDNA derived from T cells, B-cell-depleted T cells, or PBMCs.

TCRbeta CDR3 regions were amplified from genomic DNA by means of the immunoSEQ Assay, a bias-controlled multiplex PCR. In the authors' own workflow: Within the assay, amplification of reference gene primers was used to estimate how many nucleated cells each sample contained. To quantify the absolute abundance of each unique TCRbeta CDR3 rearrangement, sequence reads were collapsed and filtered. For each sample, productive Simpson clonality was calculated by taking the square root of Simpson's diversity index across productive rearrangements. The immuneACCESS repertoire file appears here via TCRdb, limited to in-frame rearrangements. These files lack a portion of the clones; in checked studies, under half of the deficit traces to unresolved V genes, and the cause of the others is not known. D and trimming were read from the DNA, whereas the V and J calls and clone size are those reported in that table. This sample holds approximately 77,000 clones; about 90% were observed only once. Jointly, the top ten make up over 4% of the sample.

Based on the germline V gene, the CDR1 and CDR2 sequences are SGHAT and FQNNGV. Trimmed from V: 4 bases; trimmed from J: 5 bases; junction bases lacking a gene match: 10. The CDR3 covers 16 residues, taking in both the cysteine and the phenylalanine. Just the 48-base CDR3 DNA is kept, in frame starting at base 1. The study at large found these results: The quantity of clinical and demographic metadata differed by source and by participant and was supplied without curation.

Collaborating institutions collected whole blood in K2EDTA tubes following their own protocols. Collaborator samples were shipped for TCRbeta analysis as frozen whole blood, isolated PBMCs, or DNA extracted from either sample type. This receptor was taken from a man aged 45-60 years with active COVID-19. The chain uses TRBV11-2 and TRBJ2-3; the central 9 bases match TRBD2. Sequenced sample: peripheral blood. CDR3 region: CASSSLSGRSGDTQYF. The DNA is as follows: TGTGCCAGCAGCTCCCTTAGCGGGAGATCCGGAGATACGCAGTATTTT.